The 17 T cell receptor beta chains reported below all come from one sample, sequenced in a study of shared clonotypes between healthy human individuals. Using immunoSEQ multiplex PCR, the repertoire was profiled, and TCRdb retains in-frame clones only, with some absent. The sample contains about 2 million clones, approximately 95% of which appear only once. Sequencing used naive CD4+ T cells sorted from blood. Subset here: CD45RA+ positively selected. The receptors derive from a man younger than 35 in good health.

This chain uses TRBV19 with TRBJ1-2; no reliable D call. Germline lookup yields CDR1 LNHDA and CDR2 SQIVND (reference sequence). Trimming shortened V by 8 bases and J by 0 bases, and 10 bases separated the two germline ends. The CDR3 is 13 residues long. The CDR3: CASGNPANYGYTF. The CDR3 nucleotides are TGTGCCAGTGGGAACCCGGCTAACTATGGCTACACCTTC.

The chain uses TRBV4-1 and TRBJ2-5; either TRBD1 or TRBD2 may supply D (6 bases each). CDR1 and CDR2 (germline): MGHRA, YSYEKL. V was trimmed by 0 bases and J by 2 bases, leaving 13 bases between them. The CDR3 has 16 amino acids. The CDR3 loop reads CASSQDWRGTQETQYF. CDR3 coding DNA: TGCGCCAGCAGCCAAGATTGGAGGGGGACACAAGAGACCCAGTACTTC.

This chain joins TRBV6-1 and TRBJ2-3, with 7 bases aligning to TRBD1. CDR1 is MNHNS, CDR2 SASEGT, per germline. After removal of 4 bases from V and 5 bases from J, the junction contained 9 bases not matched to a gene. The CDR3 is made up of 15 amino acids. CDR3 nucleotide sequence: TGTGCCAGCAGTGCGGGACAGTTGTTTTTAGATACGCAGTATTTT. This encodes CASSAGQLFLDTQYF.

The count of this clone is one. The chain carries TRBV7-2 and TRBJ1-1; 8 bases align to TRBD1. Germline CDR1 is SGHTA and CDR2 is FQGNSA. Trimming took 1 base from V and 4 from J; bases not matched to a gene: 2. This CDR3 is built from 14 residues. CDR3 loop: CASSLVQGATEAFF. In nucleotides, the CDR3 is TGTGCCAGCAGCTTAGTTCAGGGGGCCACTGAAGCTTTCTTT.

This CDR3 reads CASKGNTYEQYF. The CDR3 bases are TGTGCCAGCAAAGGTAATACCTACGAGCAGTACTTC. V gene TRBV2 combines with J gene TRBJ2-7, with D uncertain. V lost 7 bases and J 2 bases, leaving 9 bases between the germline ends. The V gene's germline CDR1 is SNHLY and CDR2 FYNNEI. CDR3 length equals 12 residues.

The count of this clone is one. At the DNA level, this CDR3 is encoded by other sequences in the same sample as well. The chain has TRBV20-1 and TRBJ1-1, with D unclear. CDR1 is DFQATT, CDR2 SNEGSKA, per germline (reference sequence). This CDR3 has 11 residues. Deletions cut 3 bases from V and 3 bases from J, with 5 bases between. The CDR3 loop is CSASGDTEAFF. CDR3 nucleotides: TGCAGTGCTAGTGGGGACACTGAAGCTTTCTTT.

The chain is built from TRBV4-3 and TRBJ1-3; TRBD1 is a possible D gene (6 bases). The CDR3 sequence is 15 residues long. The V gene's germline CDR1 is LGHNA and CDR2 YSLEER. V lost 1 base and J 0 bases, leaving 7 bases between the germline ends. The CDR3, as DNA: TGCGCCAGCAGCCAAGGGACAGTCTCTGGAAACACCATATATTTT. Its protein product is CASSQGTVSGNTIYF.

The chain carries TRBV6-5 and TRBJ1-4, with 8 nucleotides matching TRBD1. V was clipped by 6 bases and J by 6 bases; unmatched bases: 6. This CDR3 has 14 residues. CDR1 and CDR2 from the germline V gene are MNHEY and SVGAGI. The CDR3 is CASRIHRGDEKLFF. CDR3 nucleotides: TGTGCCAGCAGAATCCACAGGGGGGATGAAAAACTGTTTTTT.

This clone was counted only a few times. Other DNA sequences in the same sample also yield this CDR3. The chain links TRBV28 to TRBJ2-7; a possible D gene is TRBD1 (6 bases). The CDR3 loop spans 13 amino acids. The germline V and J ends were trimmed by 2 bases and 2 bases, with 7 bases remaining between them. The germline CDR1 and CDR2 sequences are MDHEN and SYDVKM. DNA of the CDR3: TGTGCCAGCAGTTTAACAGGGCCCTACGAGCAGTACTTC. The encoded protein is CASSLTGPYEQYF.

This chain links TRBV2 with TRBJ1-1; D unclear. V was shortened by 4 bases and J by 0 bases, with 9 bases between the two germline ends. CDR1 is SNHLY, CDR2 FYNNEI, per germline. This CDR3 contains 14 residues. The CDR3 bases are TGTGCCAGCAGTGTGTCAGAAATGAACACTGAAGCTTTCTTT. The encoded protein is CASSVSEMNTEAFF.

The chain carries TRBV19 and TRBJ2-1; weak D call: TRBD1 (5 bases). This CDR3 is 15 amino acids long. The V and J ends lost 9 bases and 3 bases respectively, with 18 bases between them. Germline CDR1 is LNHDA and CDR2 is SQIVND (reference sequence). CDR3 sequence (DNA): TGTGCCAGCCGGCTGGGGCAGGCGAACTACAATGAGCAGTTCTTC. Translation gives CASRLGQANYNEQFF.

The rearrangement joins TRBV28 to TRBJ1-1; a weak D match, TRBD1 (5 bases). Germline V lookup: CDR1 MDHEN, CDR2 SYDVKM. Trimming shortened V by 8 bases and J by 1 base, and 5 bases separated the two germline ends. The CDR3 totals 11 residues. CDR3 in DNA: TGTGCCAGCGGACAGAACACTGAAGCTTTCTTT. It encodes CASGQNTEAFF.

This chain links TRBV5-1 with TRBJ2-7, with TRBD1 identical over 7 bases. Per germline, CDR1 SGHRS and CDR2 YFSETQ. The CDR3 contains 14 residues. The trim removed 5 bases at V and 6 bases at J, leaving 11 bases unmatched. CDR3 DNA sequence: TGCGCCAGCAGGAGGCAACAGGGGCTGTTCGAGCAGTACTTC. This translates into CASRRQQGLFEQYF.

The V call is TRBV27, the J call TRBJ2-7; 15 nucleotides match TRBD2. The CDR3 has 20 amino acids. V dropped 5 bases and J dropped 4; count of bases not matched to a gene: 18. Per the germline V gene, CDR1 is MNHEY and CDR2 is SMNVEV (reference sequence). This CDR3 reads CASSPRGLAGGPWGWYEQYF. The CDR3 region has the DNA TGTGCCAGCAGTCCACGAGGACTAGCGGGGGGGCCTTGGGGCTGGTACGAGCAGTACTTC.

The chain carries TRBV5-4 and TRBJ2-3; D not certain. Germline V gene lookup returns CDR1 SGHNT and CDR2 YYREEE (reference sequence). Trimming took off 2 bases at V and 2 bases at J, with 12 bases between the two ends. CDR3 length equals 15 residues. CDR3 residues: CASSLGLGYTDTQYF. The DNA for the CDR3 is TGTGCCAGCAGCTTAGGGCTAGGTTACACAGATACGCAGTATTTT. Filled out from reference TRBV5-4 and TRBJ2-3, the complete variable domain reads ETGVTQSPTHLIKTRGQQVTLRCSSQSGHNTVSWYQQALGQGPQFIFQYYREEENGRGNFPPRFSGLQFPNYSSELNVNALELDDSALYLCASSLGLGYTDTQYFGPGTRLTVL.

The V gene is TRBV5-1, the J gene TRBJ2-2; D call uncertain. Trimming took off 0 bases at V and 7 bases at J, with 19 bases between the two ends. Looked up from germline, CDR1 is SGHRS and CDR2 is YFSETQ. The CDR3 loop spans 17 amino acids. CDR3 loop: CASSLGPDKVTGGELFF. CDR3 sequence (DNA): TGCGCCAGCAGCTTGGGCCCTGACAAGGTGACGGGCGGGGAGCTGTTTTTT.

Points on this clone: Other DNA variants within this sample encode the same CDR3. This chain links TRBV10-3 with TRBJ1-3, with D unclear. CDR1 ENHRY and CDR2 SYGVKD come from the germline V gene. Trimming stripped 2 bases from V and 1 base from J, with 6 bases between. The CDR3 covers 14 residues. Here the CDR3 reads CAISEAVSGNTIYF. CDR3 bases: TGTGCCATCAGTGAGGCAGTATCTGGAAACACCATATATTTT.